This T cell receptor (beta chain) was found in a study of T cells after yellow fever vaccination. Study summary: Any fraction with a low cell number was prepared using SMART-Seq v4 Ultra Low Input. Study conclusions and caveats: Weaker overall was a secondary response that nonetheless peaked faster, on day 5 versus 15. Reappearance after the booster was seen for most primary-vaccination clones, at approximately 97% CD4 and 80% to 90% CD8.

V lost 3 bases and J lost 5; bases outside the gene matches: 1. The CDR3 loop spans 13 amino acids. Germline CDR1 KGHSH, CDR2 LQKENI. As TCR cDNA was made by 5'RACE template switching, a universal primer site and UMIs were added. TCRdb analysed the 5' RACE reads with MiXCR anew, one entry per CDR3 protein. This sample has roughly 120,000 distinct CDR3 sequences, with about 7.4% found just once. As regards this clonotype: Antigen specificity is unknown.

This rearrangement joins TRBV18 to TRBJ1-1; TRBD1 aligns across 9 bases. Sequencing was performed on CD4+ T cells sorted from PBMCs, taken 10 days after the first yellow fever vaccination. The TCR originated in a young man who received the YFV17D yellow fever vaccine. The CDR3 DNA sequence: TGTGCCAGCTCACCGGACAGGGGAACTGAAGCTTTCTTT. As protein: CASSPDRGTEAFF.